This TCR beta chain originates from a study of T-cell memory formation after mild COVID-19 (dated by TCRdb to the early 2020s). General notes on the study: Most TCR sequence clusters were specific to one of the two donors. In a couple of donors, T-cell clones that expanded and contracted after mild COVID-19 were followed by sequencing TCRalpha and TCRbeta repertoires longitudinally. Two young, previously healthy adult volunteers, one female and one male, were included in the cohort.

What the work shows at the level of the full study, not this receptor alone: Clones contracting from day 15 to 85 had balanced CD4/CD8 phenotypes, while a second wave expanding from day 15 to 37 was biased towards CD4+. Contracting CD4+ clones were found mainly in CM and EM memory subsets, while CD8+ clones were enriched in EMRA. SARS-CoV-2 specificity was not confirmed for the second-wave clones peaking on day 37. Some responding clones were detected in pre-infection memory, which suggested that pre-existing cross-reactive memory T cells had joined the SARS-CoV-2 response. The study included only two mild cases, and larger cohorts that include severe cases with pre-infection samples were judged to be necessary.

Ficoll-Paque density gradient centrifugation was the method used to isolate PBMCs. This clonotype turned up a few times. What this receptor recognizes is not known. Base-call qualities are not available, and no considerably larger clone is one nucleotide away. Reads for this sample came from an Illumina NovaSeq 6000. TCRalpha and TCRbeta cDNA libraries were built by 5'RACE with constant-segment primers, adding sample barcodes and unique molecular identifiers. Trizol reagent was used to extract RNA from every sample. Libraries were amplified in two PCR steps, with a second sample barcode and Illumina TruSeq adapters added in the second step. Sequencing of the libraries was done on an Illumina NovaSeq, producing 2 x 150 bp paired-end reads. Turning to the authors' computational methods: Reads were demultiplexed and collapsed into UMI-guided consensus sequences with migec v1.2.7. With mixcr v2.1.11, UMI consensuses were aligned to TRA and TRB V and J templates and assembled into clonotypes. A clonotype was counted as expanded or contracted only when both edgeR and NoisET called the clonotype significant, with the noise models trained on biological replicates. For edgeR calls, the cutoffs were a false discovery rate-adjusted p below 0.01 and a log2 fold-change threshold of 1. As an exploratory analysis of dynamics, max-normalized trajectories of the 1000 most abundant clonotypes were examined with PCA combined with hierarchical clustering. Each responding clone was given a CD4 or CD8 phenotype based on the CD4+ and CD8+ repertoires, which had been sequenced separately. TCRdb reworked the public reads: Q25 trimming with fastp, MiXCR clone assembly, productive beta chains retained. Rows matching on CDR3 protein sequence are summarized as one entry with the most common DNA and genes. Clone size and V and J calls follow TCRdb, not the original study. The sample contains roughly 370,000 distinct CDR3 sequences, about 17% of them found a single time. Roughly a fifth of the sample rests with the top ten.

Via the germline V gene, CDR1 is SNHLY and CDR2 FYNNEI. From the cysteine up to the phenylalanine, the CDR3 has a length of 14 residues. Kept here is only the CDR3 DNA, which spans 42 bases and is read in frame from base 1. V sheds 1 base and J sheds 3 bases, leaving 6 bases between their ends. Recombination linked TRBV2 to TRBJ1-4; the D gene assignment is ambiguous. The TCR sequence derives from a man aged 18-30 years who had mild COVID-19 (a few samples of this study predate the infection). The sample titles of this study are shuffled in the database, so cell type and time point are left out; the donor was told from shared clones. Sample: PBMCs or a T cell subset sorted from them (not recorded which). The base sequence is TGTGCCAGCAGTGAAGGGGAATCTAATGAAAAACTGTTTTTT. It is translated as CASSEGESNEKLFF. The full variable domain, with segments outside the CDR3 supplied by the reference TRBV2 and TRBJ1-4 proteins, appears as EPEVTQTPSHQVTQMGQEVILRCVPISNHLYFYWYRQILGQKVEFLVSFYNNEISEKSEIFDDQFSVERPDGSNFTLKIRSTKLEDSAMYFCASSEGESNEKLFFGSGTQLSVL.